This TCR beta chain was observed in a study of T cells in Graves' hyperthyroidism and ophthalmopathy. Findings of the study overall: Among thyroid clonotypes expanded above 0.001, most also appeared in blood.

Germline V gives CDR1 GTSNPN, CDR2 SVGIG (reference sequence). Losses at the gene ends were 2 bases for V and 7 bases for J; bases not matched to a gene: 10. The CDR3 consists of 15 residues. Amplification targeted TCR beta CDR3 regions from RNA transcripts. HTBI primers were employed in a first-round RT-PCR of the TCR CDR3. MiXCR, run by TCRdb on the multiplex PCR reads, gives a single entry per CDR3 protein. Altogether about 360,000 distinct CDR3 sequences are present, over 10% being singletons, with the ten largest covering 9.2%. This clonotype was counted at least ten times. The antigen is not known. Calling Graves' hyperthyroidism stable meant ophthalmopathy did not progress within 18 months. The diagnostic basis comprised clinical symptoms, serum thyroxine and TRAb, thyroid ultrasound and orbital computed tomography.

Sequenced sample: blood. J is TRBJ2-2 and V is TRBV30, with 7 nucleotides matching TRBD2. The TCR originated in a woman under 30 with Graves' hyperthyroidism. The CDR3 is CAWSLRGRADGELFF. As DNA, the CDR3 is TGTGCCTGGAGTCTACGGGGGAGGGCCGACGGGGAGCTGTTTTTT.